This T cell receptor (beta chain) appears in the sequencing data of a study of blood T cell repertoires in COVID-19. Trimming removed 8 bases at V and 0 bases at J, with 13 bases between. Germline V CDR1 and CDR2: SEHNR, FQNEAQ (reference sequence). The CDR3 sequence is 14 residues long. The repertoire was sequenced with immunoSEQ multiplex PCR; TCRdb's copy has only in-frame clones and lacks some. Of 200,000 to 300,000 clones listed, roughly 87% were seen once; the top ten hold about 0.64%. The sequencing input was peripheral blood. This receptor was obtained from a human donor in a cohort sampled during active COVID-19. The chain is built from TRBV7-9 and TRBJ1-1, with a possible D match to TRBD1 (5 bases). CDR3 in DNA: TGTGCCAGCTTTAGGGGTGATTTGAACACTGAAGCTTTCTTT. Translating it yields CASFRGDLNTEAFF.